The 8 T cell receptor beta chains below come from one sample, sequenced in a study of cytotoxic CD8 clonotypes in ibrutinib-treated CLL (dated by TCRdb to the early 2020s). Library creation used the immunoSEQ multiplex PCR assay. TCRdb took over this immuneACCESS table, retaining in-frame rearrangements with V and J assigned. Such tables are incomplete; in checked studies, under half of the missing clones stem from an unresolved V gene, and the remainder is unexplained. This sample has about 45,000 clones in its table, and 65% of those were observed once. Jointly, the top ten make up around a fifth of the sample. The sample's time point label is to be understood as: 20 to 25 months on ibrutinib. Sequences were derived from PBMCs, sampled after 24 months of ibrutinib treatment. These receptors were obtained from a human donor with chronic lymphocytic leukemia.

The chain couples TRBV4-1 to TRBJ2-7; tentatively, D is TRBD2 (5 bases). V gave up 5 bases and J gave up 2 bases, with 22 bases separating them. Germline CDR1 and CDR2: MGHRA and YSYEKL. The CDR3 totals 17 residues. The CDR3 nucleotides read TGCGCCAGCAGCAGAAGCTTTCGGGAACTATCAACCTACGAGCAGTACTTC. Its translation: CASSRSFRELSTYEQYF.

This clone was observed at least ten times. The chain is built from TRBV7-6 and TRBJ2-7, with D maybe TRBD2 (5 bases). Germline assignment: CDR1 SGHVS and CDR2 FNYEAQ. Deletions cut 0 bases from V and 7 bases from J, with 10 bases between. The CDR3 length is 13 residues. DNA for the CDR3: TGTGCCAGCAGCTTAGCGCCGAGGGATGAGCAGTACTTC. It codes for CASSLAPRDEQYF.

The J gene is TRBJ2-1, the V gene TRBV7-9; no definite D call. The germline CDR1 and CDR2 sequences are SEHNR and FQNEAQ (reference sequence). Trimming took 1 base from V and 7 from J, leaving 11 bases between them. The CDR3 spans 14 residues. The CDR3 bases are TGTGCCAGCAGCTTAGGTCCGTTAGGGAATGAGCAGTTCTTC. Protein sequence: CASSLGPLGNEQFF.

The chain joins TRBV6-6 to TRBJ1-1, with D unresolved. Trimming removed 5 bases from V and 4 bases from J, with 17 bases in between. Germline lookup yields CDR1 MNHNY and CDR2 SVGAGI (reference sequence). The CDR3 is made up of 15 amino acids. CDR3 in DNA: TGTGCCAGCAGTCATGGACGGACCCTGAGCACTGAAGCTTTCTTT. Residues: CASSHGRTLSTEAFF.

The genes are TRBV11-2 and TRBJ2-1, with TRBD2 as a possible D gene (6 bases). The length of the CDR3 is 14 residues. V lost 3 bases and J 7 bases, leaving 13 bases between the germline ends. Germline CDR1 SGHAT, CDR2 FQNNGV. The CDR3 is CASSFGGSGNEQFF. DNA for the CDR3: TGTGCCAGCAGCTTCGGGGGTTCCGGAAATGAGCAGTTCTTC.

This clone was observed a handful of times. This chain connects TRBV10-3 to TRBJ1-6; TRBD1 agrees at 7 bases. V lost 3 bases, J lost 7 bases, and 3 bases stayed unmatched. From germline, CDR1 is ENHRY and CDR2 SYGVKD. The CDR3 extends over 14 amino acids. The DNA for the CDR3 is TGTGCCATCAGTGAAGTAGGGGGCAATTCACCCCTCCACTTT. This gives the protein CAISEVGGNSPLHF.

The chain employs TRBV15 and TRBJ2-5; 15 nucleotides agree with TRBD2. V lost 3 bases and J lost 5; bases outside the gene matches: 7. The germline gives CDR1 LNHNV, CDR2 YYDKDF (reference sequence). This CDR3 contains 17 residues. CDR3 sequence: CATSSPSGTSGRETQYF. The CDR3 nucleotides are TGTGCCACCAGCAGCCCATCGGGGACTAGCGGGAGGGAGACCCAGTACTTC.

The genes are TRBV7-3 and TRBJ2-7; 9 nucleotides align to TRBD1. The CDR3 is 13 amino acids. Germline V gene sequence: CDR1 SGHTA, CDR2 FQGTGA. The J segment lost 7 bases and the V segment lost 5 bases, leaving 6 bases of the junction unmatched. The chain's CDR3 is CASSLLTGGEQYF. CDR3 nucleotides: TGTGCCAGCAGCCTACTGACAGGGGGTGAGCAGTACTTC.